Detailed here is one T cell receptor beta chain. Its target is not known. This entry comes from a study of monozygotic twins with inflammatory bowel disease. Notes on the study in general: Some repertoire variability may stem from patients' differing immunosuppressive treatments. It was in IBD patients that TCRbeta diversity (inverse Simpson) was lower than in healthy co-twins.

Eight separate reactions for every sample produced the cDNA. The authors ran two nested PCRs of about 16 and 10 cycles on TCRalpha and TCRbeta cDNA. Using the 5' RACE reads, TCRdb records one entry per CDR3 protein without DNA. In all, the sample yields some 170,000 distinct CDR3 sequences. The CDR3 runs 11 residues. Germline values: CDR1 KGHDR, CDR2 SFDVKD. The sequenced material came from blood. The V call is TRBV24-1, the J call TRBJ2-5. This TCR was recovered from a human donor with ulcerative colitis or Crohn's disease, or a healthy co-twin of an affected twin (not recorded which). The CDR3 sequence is CATSEWETQYF.